A single sample is the source of the 27 T cell receptor beta chains below, sequenced in a study of early T cells in non-severe SARS-CoV-2 infection. Each CDR3 protein gets one entry after TCRdb re-called the 5' RACE reads with MiXCR. This sample has 32,000 or so distinct CDR3 sequences, with around 6% found just once. The sequencing sample was made of whole blood. Receptor source: an adult who was a healthcare worker with PCR-confirmed SARS-CoV-2 infection or an uninfected control (not recorded which).

This clonotype was observed many times. The CDR3 DNA is TGTGCCAGCAGTAGGACAGGTTCTGTCTACGAGCAGTACTTC. Amino acids: CASSRTGSVYEQYF. V and J are TRBV28 and TRBJ2-7; TRBD1 matches 7 bases. The CDR3 covers 14 residues. Germline CDR1 is MDHEN and CDR2 is SYDVKM. J lost 3 bases, V lost 5 bases, and 7 bases had no gene match.

This chain joins TRBV4-3 and TRBJ1-3; 7 positions match TRBD1. Germline values: CDR1 LGHNA, CDR2 YSLEER. The CDR3 has 14 amino acids. After removal of 3 bases from V and 8 bases from J, the junction contained 7 bases not matched to a gene. The CDR3 reads CASSQGTGVDTIYF. DNA for the CDR3: TGCGCCAGCAGCCAGGGCACAGGGGTAGACACCATATATTTT.

This clonotype was observed at least ten times. This chain uses TRBV7-3 with TRBJ2-1; 8 bases align to TRBD1. The CDR3 is 15 amino acids. From germline, CDR1 is SGHTA and CDR2 FQGTGA. The J segment lost 2 bases and the V segment lost 4 bases, leaving 4 bases of the junction unmatched. The CDR3 nucleotides are TGTGCCAGCAGCTCGACAGGGGACCCCTACAATGAGCAGTTCTTC. It codes for CASSSTGDPYNEQFF.

This clonotype was counted at least ten times. The chain uses TRBV19 and TRBJ1-5, with a tentative D call TRBD1 (5 bases). CDR1 and CDR2 (germline): LNHDA, SQIVND (reference sequence). CDR3 length equals 15 residues. The V gene lost 4 bases and the J gene lost 5 bases, with 15 bases spanning the gap. The CDR3 coding sequence is TGTGCCAGTAGTAATCGTATGAGGGGCGATCAGCCCCAGCATTTT. Residues: CASSNRMRGDQPQHF.

In its sample, this clonotype was seen many times. As DNA, the CDR3 is TGTGCCAGCTCACCAACGACTCCTAGCGGGTTCAATGAGCAGTTCTTC. As protein: CASSPTTPSGFNEQFF. V usage is TRBV18 and J usage is TRBJ2-1, with 8 nucleotides matching TRBD2. Germline values: CDR1 KGHSH, CDR2 LQKENI. V lost 2 bases to trimming and J lost 6 bases; unmatched junction nucleotides: 9. The CDR3 is 16 amino acids.

In DNA form, the CDR3 reads TGTGCCAGCACGAAAACGGCGGGGCCGGACTACGAGCAGTACTTC. This codes for CASTKTAGPDYEQYF. J is TRBJ2-7 and V is TRBV28; possible D gene TRBD2, 6 bases. CDR3 length: 15 amino acids. Germline values: CDR1 MDHEN, CDR2 SYDVKM. The V end lost 7 bases, the J end lost 3 bases, and 19 bases lay between the germline ends.

The chain combines TRBV29-1 with TRBJ1-1, with a weak D call TRBD1 (6 bases). This CDR3 is 12 amino acids long. V lost 4 bases, J lost 3 bases, and 9 bases lay in between. Germline CDR1 SQVTM, CDR2 ANQGSEA. The CDR3 sequence: CSVGTGYTEAFF. CDR3 coding DNA: TGCAGCGTTGGCACAGGGTACACTGAAGCTTTCTTT.

Ten or more counts support this clonotype. The chain joins TRBV7-2 to TRBJ2-7; tentatively, D is TRBD1 (6 bases). Trimming took 7 bases from V and 2 from J, leaving 18 bases between them. CDR3 length: 15 residues. The germline V gene has CDR1 SGHTA and CDR2 FQGNSA. DNA for the CDR3: TGTGCCAGCACCGAATACCCCCACAGGGCCTACGAGCAGTACTTC. It translates to CASTEYPHRAYEQYF.

This clonotype was recorded at least ten times. The chain has TRBV4-3 and TRBJ1-1; D unclear. Trimming left V 3 bases short and J 0 bases short, with 11 bases between. Germline loops: CDR1 LGHNA, CDR2 YSLEER. The CDR3 runs 15 residues. The CDR3 spells CASSHLGGMNTEAFF. The DNA for the CDR3 is TGCGCCAGCAGCCACTTAGGAGGAATGAACACTGAAGCTTTCTTT.

This clonotype came up many times. The CDR3 DNA is TGTGCCAGCAGTTTAATGTGGGTCGAGCAGTACTTC. This gives the protein CASSLMWVEQYF. The V gene is TRBV12-3 or TRBV12-4, the J gene TRBJ2-7; D not certain. V lost 2 bases and J lost 6, with 8 bases in between. The CDR3 runs 12 residues.

Many counts were recorded for this clonotype. The gene calls are TRBV5-5 and TRBJ2-3, with 8 bases that match TRBD1. CDR3 size: 14 residues. Germline CDR1 is SGHKS and CDR2 is YYEKEE (reference sequence). Trimming cost V 2 bases and J 4 bases; bases outside gene matches: 3. The CDR3 coding sequence is TGTGCCAGCAGCTTTTCAGGGGGCCCAGATACGCAGTATTTT. This gives the protein CASSFSGGPDTQYF. Using reference TRBV5-5 and TRBJ2-3 for the parts outside the CDR3, the full variable domain is DAGVTQSPTHLIKTRGQQVTLRCSPISGHKSVSWYQQVLGQGPQFIFQYYEKEERGRGNFPDRFSARQFPNYSSELNVNALLLGDSALYLCASSFSGGPDTQYFGPGTRLTVL.

The chain couples TRBV14 to TRBJ2-7; D might be TRBD2 (6 bases). This CDR3 is 15 amino acids long. The V end was cut by 4 bases, the J end by 2 bases, with 15 bases between. CDR1 SGHDN and CDR2 FVKESK come from the germline V gene. The CDR3 reads CASSRRLGLTYEQYF. The CDR3 bases are TGTGCCAGCAGCCGGCGACTAGGGCTGACCTACGAGCAGTACTTC.

This clonotype was seen many times. The chain carries TRBV7-2 and TRBJ2-5; D might be TRBD1 (6 bases). This CDR3 has 15 residues. The V end lost 5 bases, the J end lost 5 bases, and 18 bases lay between the germline ends. Germline V CDR1 and CDR2: SGHTA, FQGNSA. The CDR3 region is CASSATHRVGETQYF. Here the CDR3 DNA reads TGTGCCAGCAGCGCCACACACAGGGTCGGGGAGACCCAGTACTTC.

The table lists this clonotype with many counts. The chain combines TRBV12-3 or TRBV12-4 with TRBJ1-1; perhaps TRBD1 as D (5 bases). This CDR3 comprises 15 residues. The ends were cut back, 3 bases at V and 5 bases at J, with 16 bases in the middle. Here the CDR3 reads CASSFSGQGRTEAFF. CDR3 coding DNA: TGTGCCAGCAGTTTTTCGGGGCAGGGAAGAACTGAAGCTTTCTTT.

This clonotype was counted only a few times. The J gene is TRBJ1-1, the V gene TRBV27; D possibly corresponds to TRBD1 (5 bases). Germline values: CDR1 MNHEY, CDR2 SMNVEV (reference sequence). The CDR3 runs to 19 residues. The ends were cut back, 4 bases at V and 6 bases at J, with 30 bases in the middle. This CDR3 is CASSWGRRRVLEFLAEAFF. Here the CDR3 DNA reads TGTGCCAGCAGTTGGGGACGGCGGCGGGTTTTGGAGTTCTTAGCTGAAGCTTTCTTT.

This sequence joins TRBV5-6 and TRBJ2-7; a weak D match, TRBD2 (5 bases). The ends were cut back, 6 bases at V and 2 bases at J, with 9 bases in the middle. Looked up from germline, CDR1 is SGHDT and CDR2 is YYEEEE. The CDR3 runs 12 residues. CDR3 sequence (DNA): TGTGCCAGCACCCGGGGTGCCTACGAGCAGTACTTC. Amino acids: CASTRGAYEQYF.

This clonotype was seen repeatedly, ten times or more. CDR3 in amino acids: CSPRSGRGFGANVLTF. CDR3 nucleotides: TGCAGCCCCAGATCGGGCAGGGGGTTTGGGGCCAACGTCCTGACTTTC. The chain carries TRBV29-1 and TRBJ2-6; TRBD1 matches 7 bases. The ends lost 8 bases at V and 3 bases at J; junction bases unmatched: 13. Per the germline V gene, CDR1 is SQVTM and CDR2 is ANQGSEA. This CDR3 spans 16 amino acids.

This clonotype was picked up many times. The J gene is TRBJ2-3, the V gene TRBV6-2 or TRBV6-3, with TRBD2 identical over 10 bases. The CDR3 is 15 residues long. In germline, CDR1 is MNHEY, CDR2 SVGEGT. The junction had 3 bases not matched to a gene; V was cut back by 2 bases and J by 4 bases. In nucleotides, the CDR3 is TGTGCCAGCAGTTACGGGACTAGCGCGGCAGATACGCAGTATTTT. This encodes CASSYGTSAADTQYF.

The sample holds many counts of this clonotype. V and J are TRBV7-9 and TRBJ2-5; D perhaps matches TRBD2 (6 bases). This CDR3 has 16 residues. Germline loops: CDR1 SEHNR, CDR2 FQNEAQ (reference sequence). V was clipped by 4 bases and J by 3 bases, with 18 bases between them. The DNA of the CDR3 is TGTGCCAGCAGCTCAATAGACAGAGCGGGTAAAGAGACCCAGTACTTC. This gives the protein CASSSIDRAGKETQYF.

The chain links TRBV12-3 or TRBV12-4 to TRBJ1-5; D not certain. There are 11 residues in the CDR3. V lost 6 bases and J lost 6, with 6 bases in between. The CDR3 nucleotides read TGTGCCAGCAGACCCCCTCAGCCCCAGCATTTT. This sequence encodes CASRPPQPQHF.

This clonotype was counted only a few times. The CDR3 reads CASSNPGLAGTEQFF. For the CDR3, the DNA is TGTGCCAGCTCCAACCCGGGGCTAGCGGGGACTGAGCAGTTCTTC. The chain couples TRBV6-6 to TRBJ2-1; 9 bases fit TRBD2. This CDR3 spans 15 amino acids. The germline V gene encodes CDR1 MNHNY and CDR2 SVGAGI (reference sequence). With V trimmed by 8 bases and J by 9 bases, 14 bases remained unmatched.

This clonotype was seen more than once but under ten times. In nucleotides, the CDR3 is TGTGCCAGCCGTCAACAGGGGCCCCTCACAGATACGCAGTATTTT. As protein: CASRQQGPLTDTQYF. The rearrangement joins TRBV18 to TRBJ2-3; 7 bases map to TRBD1. The germline V gene has CDR1 KGHSH and CDR2 LQKENI. Trimming at V came to 8 bases and at J to 2 bases, leaving 10 bases not matched to a gene. The CDR3 is 15 residues long.

This clonotype is classed as medium-sized. CDR3 DNA: TGCGCCAGCAGACAGGGAAACACTGAAGCTTTCTTT. It translates to CASRQGNTEAFF. This rearrangement joins TRBV5-1 to TRBJ1-1, with D tentatively TRBD1 (6 bases). Trimming stripped 5 bases from V and 2 bases from J, with 7 bases between. CDR1 is SGHRS and CDR2 is YFSETQ in the germline V gene. This CDR3 has 12 amino acids.

In its sample, this clonotype was seen a few times. The chain employs TRBV5-1 and TRBJ2-1; either TRBD1 or TRBD2 may supply D (5 bases each). This CDR3 spans 14 amino acids. Germline V CDR1 and CDR2: SGHRS, YFSETQ. V was clipped by 4 bases and J by 8 bases, with 16 bases between them. The CDR3, as DNA: TGCGCCAGCAGCCTTGGGCTTCTGGGGGATGAGCAGTTCTTC. Protein: CASSLGLLGDEQFF.

In this sample, this clonotype turned up many times. The chain links TRBV7-3 to TRBJ2-1; tentatively, D is TRBD2 (6 bases). The CDR3 sequence is 16 residues long. V was cut by 1 base and J by 0 bases, with 10 bases left in between. Per germline, CDR1 SGHTA and CDR2 FQGTGA. For the CDR3, the DNA is TGTGCCAGCAGCTTAAGGGTACTAGCCTCCTACAATGAGCAGTTCTTC. Amino acid sequence: CASSLRVLASYNEQFF.

V usage is TRBV28 and J usage is TRBJ1-1; D is unclear. CDR3 length equals 14 residues. Trimming shortened V by 2 bases and J by 0 bases, and 7 bases separated the two germline ends. CDR1 is MDHEN and CDR2 is SYDVKM in the germline V gene. In nucleotides, the CDR3 is TGTGCCAGCAGTTTACTCCCGATGAACACTGAAGCTTTCTTT. The encoded protein is CASSLLPMNTEAFF.

There are many counts of this clonotype. The chain has TRBV18 and TRBJ1-5, with D possibly matching TRBD1 (5 bases). Germline V CDR1 and CDR2: KGHSH, LQKENI. The CDR3 extends over 14 amino acids. Trimming took off 6 bases at V and 7 bases at J, with 16 bases between the two ends. CDR3: CASSLGTPDQPQHF. As DNA, the CDR3 is TGTGCCAGCTCTCTGGGGACTCCGGACCAGCCCCAGCATTTT.